This entry concerns a single T cell receptor (beta chain). This clone's antigen is unknown. It has no much larger one-base neighbor in the sample; base qualities were not kept. Whole blood was collected in K2EDTA tubes by collaborating institutions according to the institutions' own protocols. Collaborator samples were shipped for TCRbeta analysis as frozen whole blood, isolated PBMCs, or DNA extracted from either sample type. The immunoSEQ Assay, a bias-controlled multiplex PCR, was used to amplify TCRbeta CDR3 regions from genomic DNA. From the authors' description of their analysis: Nucleated cell counts per sample were estimated from amplification of reference gene primers within the assay. Sequence reads were collapsed and filtered to measure the absolute abundance of every unique TCRbeta CDR3 rearrangement. For each sample, productive Simpson clonality was calculated as the square root of Simpson's diversity index over productive rearrangements. TCRdb re-hosts the immuneACCESS table, in-frame sequences only. Its copies lack some clones; in the studies checked, an unresolved V gene accounts for under half of them, and the cause for the rest is not known. That table furnishes V, J and clone size, whereas the DNA furnished D and trimming. The table for this sample lists about 50,000 clones; around 88% of them were counted only once. The top ten constitute roughly 15% of the sample.

This record comes from a study of blood T cell repertoires in COVID-19 (dated by TCRdb to 2019 to 2021). Background on the whole study: Samples from collaborators originated in the United States, Italy and Spain and spanned both the acute and convalescent phases of COVID-19. The prospective study material was composed of cDNA or gDNA derived from T cells, B-cell-depleted T cells, or PBMCs. Deeply sampled blood TCRbeta repertoires from subjects exposed to, actively infected with, or recovered from COVID-19 were included in the dataset. A freely available public database, intended as a resource for researchers studying the immune response to SARS-CoV-2, is where the repertoires were released. The samples were drawn from two sources: the first 160 participants of the ongoing ImmuneRACE study, and 1,000 to 1,500 subjects contributed by 6 global collaborators. The sample metadata nearly always contained a de-identified subject ID, COVID-19 status, age in years and sex. Where available, HLA class I and class II types were taken from metadata supplied by the sample provider and were not determined by assay-based typing. The study at large found these results: Clinical and demographic metadata were provided uncurated, with the amount varying by source and participant.

The germline V end is reduced by 1 base and the J end by 0 bases; junction bases left unmatched: 9. The CDR3 runs 18 residues from the cysteine to the phenylalanine. Only CDR3 DNA remains: 54 bases, in frame from the first base. The germline V gene encodes CDR1 KGHSH and CDR2 LQKENI. Material: peripheral blood. This chain joins TRBV18 to TRBJ1-3; TRBD1 matches 7 bases in the middle. The TCR originated in a human donor in a cohort sampled during active COVID-19. The CDR3 protein: CASSPLSRTGPSGNTIYF. In nucleotides, the sequence is TGTGCCAGCTCACCACTCTCCAGGACAGGTCCCTCTGGAAACACCATATATTTT.